This is a list of T cell receptor beta chains from one sample in a study of cytomegalovirus exposure and HLA in healthy donors. Sequenced by immunoSEQ multiplex PCR; TCRdb stores in-frame clones only, minus some. The sample has some 150,000 clones, approximately 92% seen once. Source material: PBMCs. The receptors were sampled from a woman between 18 and 29 years old in good health and CMV-seropositive. Each CDR3 is given with its conserved first and last residue. A D gene is named only where the DNA matches it firmly. Part of the rows lack a size; the others show once, few, many or a class for expanded clones.

D gene: .; J gene: TRBJ2-3; V gene: TRBV6-5; clone size: .; CDR3 protein: CASSYPGDTQYF; CDR3 DNA: TGTGCCAGCAGTTACCCGGGAGATACGCAGTATTTT
D gene: .; J gene: TRBJ1-6; V gene: TRBV19; clone size: .; CDR3 protein: CASSPQPGNSPLHF; CDR3 DNA: TGTGCCAGTAGCCCCCAACCGGGTAATTCACCCCTCCACTTT
D gene: TRBD1; J gene: TRBJ1-6; V gene: TRBV2; clone size: .; CDR3 protein: CASSVGTANSPLHF; CDR3 DNA: TGTGCCAGCAGTGTCGGGACAGCTAATTCACCCCTCCACTTT
D gene: .; J gene: TRBJ1-4; V gene: TRBV12-5; clone size: .; CDR3 protein: CASGFGGFNEKLFF; CDR3 DNA: TGTGCTAGTGGATTCGGGGGTTTTAATGAAAAACTGTTTTTT
D gene: TRBD1; J gene: TRBJ1-2; V gene: TRBV28; clone size: .; CDR3 protein: CASGTGTGSIYGYTF; CDR3 DNA: TGTGCCAGCGGGACCGGGACAGGGTCTATCTATGGCTACACCTTC
D gene: .; J gene: TRBJ2-2; V gene: TRBV10-2; clone size: .; CDR3 protein: CASSVANTGELFF; CDR3 DNA: TGCGCCAGCAGTGTAGCGAACACCGGGGAGCTGTTTTTT
D gene: TRBD1; J gene: TRBJ1-2; V gene: TRBV30; clone size: .; CDR3 protein: CAWSRTRGQVYGYTF; CDR3 DNA: TGTGCCTGGAGCCGGACGAGGGGGCAGGTCTATGGCTACACCTTC
D gene: .; J gene: TRBJ2-5; V gene: TRBV11-3; clone size: .; CDR3 protein: CASSRGQGRSQYF; CDR3 DNA: TGTGCCAGCAGCCGCGGACAAGGGCGGTCCCAGTACTTC
D gene: .; J gene: TRBJ2-5; V gene: TRBV2; clone size: .; CDR3 protein: CASSDSWGEETQYF; CDR3 DNA: TGTGCCAGCAGTGATTCCTGGGGAGAGGAGACCCAGTACTTC
D gene: .; J gene: TRBJ1-2; V gene: TRBV5-1; clone size: .; CDR3 protein: CASSLVGTNGYGYTF; CDR3 DNA: TGCGCCAGCAGCTTGGTAGGGACAAACGGCTATGGCTACACCTTC
D gene: TRBD1; J gene: TRBJ1-5; V gene: TRBV9; clone size: .; CDR3 protein: CASSVGQGGQPQHF; CDR3 DNA: TGTGCCAGCAGCGTAGGACAGGGTGGGCAGCCCCAGCATTTT
D gene: TRBD1; J gene: TRBJ1-2; V gene: TRBV7-2; clone size: once; CDR3 protein: CASREVAGGPGYTF; CDR3 DNA: TGTGCCTCCAGAGAGGTGGCAGGGGGTCCAGGCTACACCTTC
D gene: .; J gene: TRBJ2-1; V gene: TRBV28; clone size: .; CDR3 protein: CASRGGAENEQFF; CDR3 DNA: TGTGCCAGCAGAGGAGGAGCAGAAAATGAGCAGTTCTTC
D gene: .; J gene: TRBJ1-2; V gene: TRBV7-2; clone size: .; CDR3 protein: CASSLGSGRRVYGYTF; CDR3 DNA: TGTGCCAGCAGCTTAGGTTCAGGCAGGCGGGTCTATGGCTACACCTTC
D gene: TRBD1; J gene: TRBJ1-6; V gene: TRBV30; clone size: .; CDR3 protein: CAWSGGDSVSSYNSPLHF; CDR3 DNA: TGTGCCTGGAGTGGCGGGGACAGCGTTAGCTCCTATAATTCACCCCTCCACTTT
D gene: TRBD1; J gene: TRBJ1-4; V gene: TRBV30; clone size: .; CDR3 protein: CAWRGTANEKLFF; CDR3 DNA: TGTGCCTGGAGGGGGACAGCTAATGAAAAACTGTTTTTT
D gene: .; J gene: TRBJ2-1; V gene: TRBV27; clone size: .; CDR3 protein: CASSASKLALYNEQFF; CDR3 DNA: TGTGCCAGCAGCGCTTCCAAACTAGCCCTTTACAATGAGCAGTTCTTC
D gene: .; J gene: TRBJ2-1; V gene: TRBV9; clone size: .; CDR3 protein: CASSVDPKNNEQFF; CDR3 DNA: TGTGCCAGCAGCGTAGATCCAAAAAACAATGAGCAGTTCTTC
D gene: TRBD2; J gene: TRBJ2-7; V gene: TRBV29-1; clone size: .; CDR3 protein: CSVEGVAGGPATYEQYF; CDR3 DNA: TGCAGCGTTGAGGGGGTAGCGGGGGGCCCAGCTACCTACGAGCAGTACTTC
D gene: .; J gene: TRBJ1-6; V gene: TRBV5-4; clone size: .; CDR3 protein: CASSQTGKGDSPLHF; CDR3 DNA: TGTGCCAGCAGCCAGACCGGGAAGGGGGATTCACCCCTCCACTTT
D gene: TRBD2; J gene: TRBJ2-7; V gene: TRBV7-9; clone size: .; CDR3 protein: CASSSSGVEQYF; CDR3 DNA: TGTGCCAGCAGCTCAAGCGGGGTCGAGCAGTACTTC
D gene: .; J gene: TRBJ1-2; V gene: TRBV4-2; clone size: .; CDR3 protein: CASSQIGANYGYTF; CDR3 DNA: TGTGCCAGCAGCCAAATAGGAGCTAACTATGGCTACACCTTC
D gene: .; J gene: TRBJ1-6; V gene: TRBV19; clone size: .; CDR3 protein: CASRDMRSSYNSPLHF; CDR3 DNA: TGTGCCAGTAGGGATATGAGGAGCTCCTATAATTCACCCCTCCACTTT
D gene: TRBD1; J gene: TRBJ2-1; V gene: TRBV19; clone size: .; CDR3 protein: CASSIVKQGVKFF; CDR3 DNA: TGTGCCAGTAGTATAGTTAAGCAGGGGGTAAAGTTCTTC
D gene: .; J gene: TRBJ2-2; V gene: TRBV6-5; clone size: .; CDR3 protein: CASKAPGSNTGELFF; CDR3 DNA: TGTGCCAGCAAAGCCCCCGGGTCTAACACCGGGGAGCTGTTTTTT
D gene: TRBD1; J gene: TRBJ2-3; V gene: TRBV5-6; clone size: .; CDR3 protein: CASSLGRGLGDTQYF; CDR3 DNA: TGTGCCAGCAGCTTGGGCAGGGGGTTAGGGGATACGCAGTATTTT
D gene: TRBD1; J gene: TRBJ1-5; V gene: TRBV7-9; clone size: .; CDR3 protein: CASSSGQGTQPQHF; CDR3 DNA: TGTGCCAGCAGCTCCGGACAGGGGACTCAGCCCCAGCATTTT
D gene: .; J gene: TRBJ1-4; V gene: TRBV10-2; clone size: once; CDR3 protein: CASRARGHNEKLFF; CDR3 DNA: TGCGCCAGCAGGGCCCGAGGACATAATGAAAAACTGTTTTTT
D gene: .; J gene: TRBJ2-5; V gene: TRBV5-1; clone size: .; CDR3 protein: CASSLAKDRPQETQYF; CDR3 DNA: TGCGCCAGCAGCTTGGCCAAAGACAGGCCCCAAGAGACCCAGTACTTC
D gene: TRBD2; J gene: TRBJ2-3; V gene: TRBV27; clone size: .; CDR3 protein: CASSGGGALTDTQYF; CDR3 DNA: TGTGCCAGCAGTGGCGGGGGGGCCTTGACAGATACGCAGTATTTT
D gene: .; J gene: TRBJ1-2; V gene: TRBV5-6; clone size: .; CDR3 protein: CASRIEGVYGYTF; CDR3 DNA: TGTGCCAGCAGGATCGAGGGAGTCTATGGCTACACCTTC
D gene: .; J gene: TRBJ2-1; V gene: TRBV30; clone size: .; CDR3 protein: CAWSVRDTYSYNEQFF; CDR3 DNA: TGTGCCTGGAGTGTACGGGACACCTACTCCTACAATGAGCAGTTCTTC
D gene: TRBD1; J gene: TRBJ1-3; V gene: TRBV18; clone size: .; CDR3 protein: CASSPRQGLYF; CDR3 DNA: TGTGCCAGCTCACCGAGACAGGGGTTATATTTT
D gene: TRBD1; J gene: TRBJ1-1; V gene: TRBV6-5; clone size: .; CDR3 protein: CASSYSGTEGWAFF; CDR3 DNA: TGTGCCAGCAGTTACTCCGGGACAGAAGGTTGGGCTTTCTTT
D gene: TRBD1; J gene: TRBJ1-5; V gene: TRBV7-9; clone size: .; CDR3 protein: CASSLETGFRNQPQHF; CDR3 DNA: TGTGCCAGCAGCTTAGAGACAGGGTTCCGCAATCAGCCCCAGCATTTT
D gene: .; J gene: TRBJ1-4; V gene: TRBV6-5; clone size: once; CDR3 protein: CASSSGGANEKLFF; CDR3 DNA: TGTGCCAGCAGCTCGGGAGGGGCTAATGAAAAACTGTTTTTT
D gene: .; J gene: TRBJ1-2; V gene: TRBV5-4; clone size: .; CDR3 protein: CASSPDSTKDYGYTF; CDR3 DNA: TGTGCCAGCAGCCCGGACTCCACCAAGGACTATGGCTACACCTTC
D gene: .; J gene: TRBJ2-7; V gene: TRBV27; clone size: .; CDR3 protein: CASTLPHTGTPYEQYF; CDR3 DNA: TGTGCCAGCACCCTCCCCCACACGGGAACCCCCTACGAGCAGTACTTC
D gene: TRBD1; J gene: TRBJ2-7; V gene: TRBV5-1; clone size: .; CDR3 protein: CASSLIGRDRVNEQYF; CDR3 DNA: TGCGCCAGCAGCTTGATTGGGAGAGACAGGGTCAACGAGCAGTACTTC
D gene: TRBD2; J gene: TRBJ2-3; V gene: TRBV27; clone size: .; CDR3 protein: CASRTRSGGAKGTQYF; CDR3 DNA: TGTGCCAGCAGGACGAGGAGCGGGGGGGCTAAAGGTACGCAGTATTTT
D gene: .; J gene: TRBJ2-7; V gene: TRBV5-4; clone size: once; CDR3 protein: CASQEVEQYF; CDR3 DNA: TGTGCCAGCCAAGAGGTCGAGCAGTACTTC
D gene: .; J gene: TRBJ1-1; V gene: TRBV4-1; clone size: .; CDR3 protein: CASRNKEGNTEAFF; CDR3 DNA: TGCGCCAGCAGAAATAAAGAGGGCAACACTGAAGCTTTCTTT
D gene: .; J gene: TRBJ2-7; V gene: TRBV28; clone size: .; CDR3 protein: CASSRPGSKTYEQYF; CDR3 DNA: TGTGCCAGCAGCCGCCCAGGTTCCAAGACCTACGAGCAGTACTTC
D gene: .; J gene: TRBJ1-1; V gene: TRBV7-6; clone size: once; CDR3 protein: CASSFGPGGEAFF; CDR3 DNA: TGTGCCAGCAGCTTCGGTCCGGGGGGTGAAGCTTTCTTT
D gene: TRBD1; J gene: TRBJ2-7; V gene: TRBV4-3; clone size: .; CDR3 protein: CASSQDVAGQGIDEQYF; CDR3 DNA: TGCGCCAGCAGCCAGGACGTCGCGGGACAGGGTATCGACGAGCAGTACTTC